These 20 T cell receptor beta chains originate from one sample sequenced in a study of blood T cell repertoires in COVID-19. Using immunoSEQ multiplex PCR, the repertoire was profiled, and TCRdb retains in-frame clones only, with some absent. This table holds 100,000 to 120,000 clones, over 75% found once. Sequencing input: peripheral blood. The receptors come from a woman aged 80 or over with active or convalescent COVID-19.

The V call is TRBV20-1, the J call TRBJ2-7, with D possibly TRBD1 on 5 matching bases. Trimming took 6 bases from V and 6 from J, leaving 12 bases between them. The germline gives CDR1 DFQATT, CDR2 SNEGSKA (reference sequence). The CDR3 totals 11 residues. The CDR3 sequence: CSAAQGFEQYF. CDR3 coding DNA: TGCAGTGCCGCGCAGGGTTTCGAGCAGTACTTC.

This chain joins TRBV7-2 and TRBJ2-7; TRBD1 matches at 8 bases. CDR1 and CDR2 from the germline V gene are SGHTA and FQGNSA. The CDR3 contains 17 residues. The ends lost 0 bases at V and 2 bases at J; junction bases unmatched: 9. CDR3 nucleotides: TGTGCCAGCAGCTTAGCCTCGGGACAGGCCAGAACCTACGAGCAGTACTTC. Protein sequence: CASSLASGQARTYEQYF.

This clone was seen once. V usage is TRBV24-1 and J usage is TRBJ2-1, with TRBD1 matching 8 bases. The V gene end was trimmed by 5 bases and the J gene end by 7 bases; junction bases not matched to a gene: 12. The CDR3 consists of 16 residues. Germline CDR1 KGHDR, CDR2 SFDVKD. The CDR3: CATSVFRTGSGNEQFF. CDR3 bases: TGTGCCACCAGTGTTTTCCGGACAGGGAGCGGAAATGAGCAGTTCTTC.

The chain couples TRBV5-1 to TRBJ2-7, with 9 bases fitting TRBD2. This CDR3 spans 16 amino acids. V trimming: 2 bases; J trimming: 3 bases; junction bases outside the gene matches: 9. The germline V gene encodes CDR1 SGHRS and CDR2 YFSETQ. The CDR3 is CASSLGVLLAGYEQYF. DNA of the CDR3: TGCGCCAGCAGCTTAGGAGTGTTACTAGCGGGCTACGAGCAGTACTTC.

The CDR3 here is CASSEAGGLVVYEQYF. In DNA, the CDR3 is TGTGCCAGCAGTGAAGCAGGGGGACTAGTTGTCTACGAGCAGTACTTC. The V call is TRBV2, the J call TRBJ2-7; 8 bases match TRBD2. This CDR3 is 16 amino acids long. Germline CDR1 and CDR2: SNHLY and FYNNEI. V was clipped by 0 bases and J by 3 bases; unmatched bases: 7.

The CDR3 coding sequence is TGTGCCAGCAGCTTAGTGGGGGGGAACACTGAAGCTTTCTTT. Translated, it gives CASSLVGGNTEAFF. The chain joins TRBV7-2 to TRBJ1-1; D is perhaps TRBD1 (5 bases). Trimming stripped 1 base from V and 1 base from J, with 7 bases between. The CDR3 has 14 amino acids. Germline CDR1 is SGHTA and CDR2 is FQGNSA.

The chain carries TRBV6-6 and TRBJ1-6; 8 bases map to TRBD1. Trimming cost V 6 bases and J 9 bases; bases outside gene matches: 10. The length of the CDR3 is 15 residues. Per germline, CDR1 MNHNY and CDR2 SVGAGI (reference sequence). The CDR3 DNA follows: TGTGCCAGCAGATTTATAACAGGGGGTCTTTCACCCCTCCACTTT. This translates into CASRFITGGLSPLHF.

The chain employs TRBV27 and TRBJ2-7, with 7 bases that match TRBD2. Germline CDR1 and CDR2: MNHEY and SMNVEV (reference sequence). The CDR3 contains 15 residues. With 3 bases clipped from V and 4 bases from J, the junction kept 9 bases outside the gene matches. The CDR3 spells CASSLLPAGSYEQYF. The CDR3 coding sequence is TGTGCCAGCAGTTTGCTGCCAGCGGGATCATACGAGCAGTACTTC.

The J gene is TRBJ2-7, the V gene TRBV5-1, with TRBD2 matching 14 bases. In germline, CDR1 is SGHRS, CDR2 YFSETQ. The V segment lost 4 bases and the J segment 3 bases; nucleotides outside the gene matches: 3. CDR3 length equals 15 residues. The CDR3 spells CASSRGTSGSYEQYF. In DNA form, the CDR3 reads TGCGCCAGCAGCCGGGGGACTAGCGGGAGCTACGAGCAGTACTTC. Using reference TRBV5-1 and TRBJ2-7 for the parts outside the CDR3, the full variable domain is KAGVTQTPRYLIKTRGQQVTLSCSPISGHRSVSWYQQTPGQGLQFLFEYFSETQRNKGNFPGRFSGRQFSNSRSEMNVSTLELGDSALYLCASSRGTSGSYEQYFGPGTRLTVT.

V usage is TRBV28 and J usage is TRBJ2-1, with 8 bases identical to TRBD2. Germline values: CDR1 MDHEN, CDR2 SYDVKM. After removal of 5 bases from V and 0 bases from J, the junction contained 3 bases not matched to a gene. The CDR3 is 15 amino acids. CDR3 bases: TGTGCCAGCAGTATCAGCGGGAGCTCCTACAATGAGCAGTTCTTC. It encodes CASSISGSSYNEQFF.

The chain recombines TRBV19 with TRBJ1-2, with 7 bases matching TRBD1. CDR3 length: 14 amino acids. Germline V gene lookup returns CDR1 LNHDA and CDR2 SQIVND (reference sequence). With V trimmed by 4 bases and J by 2 bases, 4 bases remained unmatched. CDR3 sequence reads: CASSNRGPNYGYTF. The CDR3 region has the DNA TGTGCCAGTAGTAACAGGGGCCCGAACTATGGCTACACCTTC.

The chain's CDR3 is CASTKPGLVYNEQFF. For the CDR3, the DNA is TGTGCCAGCACCAAACCGGGACTAGTATACAATGAGCAGTTCTTC. J is TRBJ2-1 and V is TRBV28; 8 positions agree with TRBD2. This CDR3 comprises 15 residues. The junction had 9 bases not matched to a gene; V was cut back by 7 bases and J by 4 bases. Per germline, CDR1 MDHEN and CDR2 SYDVKM.

The chain has TRBV5-1 and TRBJ1-1; tentatively, D is TRBD1 (6 bases). There are 15 residues in the CDR3. V gave up 4 bases and J gave up 4 bases, with 17 bases separating them. The germline gives CDR1 SGHRS, CDR2 YFSETQ. The CDR3 DNA sequence: TGCGCCAGCAGCAGGGGGGGAGGTGAGGGCACTGAAGCTTTCTTT. This sequence encodes CASSRGGGEGTEAFF.

Here the CDR3 reads CASSPGLAGNIQYF. CDR3 DNA: TGCGCCAGCAGCCCTGGACTAGCAGGAAACATTCAGTACTTC. V and J are TRBV5-1 and TRBJ2-4; 8 nucleotides line up with TRBD2. Germline CDR1 and CDR2: SGHRS and YFSETQ. CDR3 length equals 14 residues. V trimming: 4 bases; J trimming: 6 bases; junction bases outside the gene matches: 6.

V gene TRBV5-1 combines with J gene TRBJ2-5; a weak D match, TRBD2 (6 bases). V lost 2 bases and J lost 6, with 17 bases in between. The CDR3 runs 15 residues. Germline V gives CDR1 SGHRS, CDR2 YFSETQ. CDR3 DNA sequence: TGCGCCAGCAGCTTATTGGCGGGATCGTGGAAGACCCAGTACTTC. Amino acid sequence: CASSLLAGSWKTQYF.

This sequence joins TRBV30 and TRBJ2-5; D perhaps matches TRBD1 (5 bases). CDR3 size: 15 residues. Germline V lookup: CDR1 GTSNPN, CDR2 SVGIG (reference sequence). The V and J ends lost 0 bases and 1 base respectively, with 12 bases between them. Here the CDR3 DNA reads TGTGCCTGGAGTGTACGGGCAGGGCCCCAAGAGACCCAGTACTTC. Its protein is CAWSVRAGPQETQYF.

The chain has TRBV5-1 and TRBJ2-5; D not resolved. V was cut by 2 bases and J by 1 base, with 3 bases left in between. The CDR3 is made up of 12 amino acids. In germline, CDR1 is SGHRS, CDR2 YFSETQ. The CDR3 loop is CASSFSQETQYF. The CDR3 nucleotides read TGCGCCAGCAGCTTCAGCCAAGAGACCCAGTACTTC.

The rearrangement joins TRBV19 to TRBJ2-1; D remains ambiguous. The CDR3 length is 15 residues. Trimming pared 5 bases from V and 0 bases from J, leaving 11 bases between. CDR1 is LNHDA, CDR2 SQIVND, per germline (reference sequence). The CDR3 DNA sequence: TGTGCCAGTAGTCCTCGGGTTTTCTCCTACAATGAGCAGTTCTTC. The encoded protein is CASSPRVFSYNEQFF.

The V call is TRBV10-1, the J call TRBJ1-2; D possibly corresponds to TRBD1 (5 bases). There are 13 residues in the CDR3. The V end lost 3 bases, the J end lost 3 bases, and 8 bases lay between the germline ends. Per the germline V gene, CDR1 is WNHNN and CDR2 is SYGVQD (reference sequence). The CDR3 is CASSEPGYYGYTF. Written as DNA, the CDR3 is TGCGCCAGCAGTGAACCAGGGTACTATGGCTACACCTTC.

The chain joins TRBV15 to TRBJ2-7, with a weak D call TRBD2 (5 bases). Germline-derived CDR1 and CDR2 are LNHNV and YYDKDF (reference sequence). This CDR3 is 17 amino acids long. Trimming left V 3 bases short and J 3 bases short, with 21 bases between. This chain's CDR3 is CATSRGIRDTRDYEQYF. CDR3 coding DNA: TGTGCCACCAGCAGGGGGATTCGGGATACGAGGGACTACGAGCAGTACTTC. The full variable domain, rest sourced from reference TRBV15 and TRBJ2-7, is DAMVIQNPRYQVTQFGKPVTLSCSQTLNHNVMYWYQQKSSQAPKLLFHYYDKDFNNEADTPDNFQSRRPNTSFCFLDIRSPGLGDTAMYLCATSRGIRDTRDYEQYFGPGTRLTVT.